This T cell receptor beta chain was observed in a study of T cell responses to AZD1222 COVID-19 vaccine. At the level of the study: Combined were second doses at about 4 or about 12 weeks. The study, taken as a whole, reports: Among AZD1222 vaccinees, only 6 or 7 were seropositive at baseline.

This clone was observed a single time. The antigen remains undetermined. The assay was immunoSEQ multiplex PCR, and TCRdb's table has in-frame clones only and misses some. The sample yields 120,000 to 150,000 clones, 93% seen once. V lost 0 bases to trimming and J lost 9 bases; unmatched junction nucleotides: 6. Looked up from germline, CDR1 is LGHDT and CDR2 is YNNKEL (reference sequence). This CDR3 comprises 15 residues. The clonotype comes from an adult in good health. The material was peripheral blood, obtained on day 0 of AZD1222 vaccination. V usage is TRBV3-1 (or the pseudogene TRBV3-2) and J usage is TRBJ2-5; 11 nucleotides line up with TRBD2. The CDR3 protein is CASSQDLIAGGAQYF. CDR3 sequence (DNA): TGTGCCAGCAGCCAAGATTTGATAGCGGGAGGGGCCCAGTACTTC.